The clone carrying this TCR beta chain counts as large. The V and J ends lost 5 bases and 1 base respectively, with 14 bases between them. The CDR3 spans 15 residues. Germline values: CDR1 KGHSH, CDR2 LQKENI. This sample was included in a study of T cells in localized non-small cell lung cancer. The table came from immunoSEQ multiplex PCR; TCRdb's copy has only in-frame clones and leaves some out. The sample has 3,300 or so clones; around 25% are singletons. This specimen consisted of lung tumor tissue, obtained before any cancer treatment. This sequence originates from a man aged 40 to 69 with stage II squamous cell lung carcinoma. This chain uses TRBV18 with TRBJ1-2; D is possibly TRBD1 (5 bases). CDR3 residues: CASSTRDDDNYGYTF. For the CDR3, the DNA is TGTGCCAGCTCAACCCGGGACGACGATAACTATGGCTACACCTTC.